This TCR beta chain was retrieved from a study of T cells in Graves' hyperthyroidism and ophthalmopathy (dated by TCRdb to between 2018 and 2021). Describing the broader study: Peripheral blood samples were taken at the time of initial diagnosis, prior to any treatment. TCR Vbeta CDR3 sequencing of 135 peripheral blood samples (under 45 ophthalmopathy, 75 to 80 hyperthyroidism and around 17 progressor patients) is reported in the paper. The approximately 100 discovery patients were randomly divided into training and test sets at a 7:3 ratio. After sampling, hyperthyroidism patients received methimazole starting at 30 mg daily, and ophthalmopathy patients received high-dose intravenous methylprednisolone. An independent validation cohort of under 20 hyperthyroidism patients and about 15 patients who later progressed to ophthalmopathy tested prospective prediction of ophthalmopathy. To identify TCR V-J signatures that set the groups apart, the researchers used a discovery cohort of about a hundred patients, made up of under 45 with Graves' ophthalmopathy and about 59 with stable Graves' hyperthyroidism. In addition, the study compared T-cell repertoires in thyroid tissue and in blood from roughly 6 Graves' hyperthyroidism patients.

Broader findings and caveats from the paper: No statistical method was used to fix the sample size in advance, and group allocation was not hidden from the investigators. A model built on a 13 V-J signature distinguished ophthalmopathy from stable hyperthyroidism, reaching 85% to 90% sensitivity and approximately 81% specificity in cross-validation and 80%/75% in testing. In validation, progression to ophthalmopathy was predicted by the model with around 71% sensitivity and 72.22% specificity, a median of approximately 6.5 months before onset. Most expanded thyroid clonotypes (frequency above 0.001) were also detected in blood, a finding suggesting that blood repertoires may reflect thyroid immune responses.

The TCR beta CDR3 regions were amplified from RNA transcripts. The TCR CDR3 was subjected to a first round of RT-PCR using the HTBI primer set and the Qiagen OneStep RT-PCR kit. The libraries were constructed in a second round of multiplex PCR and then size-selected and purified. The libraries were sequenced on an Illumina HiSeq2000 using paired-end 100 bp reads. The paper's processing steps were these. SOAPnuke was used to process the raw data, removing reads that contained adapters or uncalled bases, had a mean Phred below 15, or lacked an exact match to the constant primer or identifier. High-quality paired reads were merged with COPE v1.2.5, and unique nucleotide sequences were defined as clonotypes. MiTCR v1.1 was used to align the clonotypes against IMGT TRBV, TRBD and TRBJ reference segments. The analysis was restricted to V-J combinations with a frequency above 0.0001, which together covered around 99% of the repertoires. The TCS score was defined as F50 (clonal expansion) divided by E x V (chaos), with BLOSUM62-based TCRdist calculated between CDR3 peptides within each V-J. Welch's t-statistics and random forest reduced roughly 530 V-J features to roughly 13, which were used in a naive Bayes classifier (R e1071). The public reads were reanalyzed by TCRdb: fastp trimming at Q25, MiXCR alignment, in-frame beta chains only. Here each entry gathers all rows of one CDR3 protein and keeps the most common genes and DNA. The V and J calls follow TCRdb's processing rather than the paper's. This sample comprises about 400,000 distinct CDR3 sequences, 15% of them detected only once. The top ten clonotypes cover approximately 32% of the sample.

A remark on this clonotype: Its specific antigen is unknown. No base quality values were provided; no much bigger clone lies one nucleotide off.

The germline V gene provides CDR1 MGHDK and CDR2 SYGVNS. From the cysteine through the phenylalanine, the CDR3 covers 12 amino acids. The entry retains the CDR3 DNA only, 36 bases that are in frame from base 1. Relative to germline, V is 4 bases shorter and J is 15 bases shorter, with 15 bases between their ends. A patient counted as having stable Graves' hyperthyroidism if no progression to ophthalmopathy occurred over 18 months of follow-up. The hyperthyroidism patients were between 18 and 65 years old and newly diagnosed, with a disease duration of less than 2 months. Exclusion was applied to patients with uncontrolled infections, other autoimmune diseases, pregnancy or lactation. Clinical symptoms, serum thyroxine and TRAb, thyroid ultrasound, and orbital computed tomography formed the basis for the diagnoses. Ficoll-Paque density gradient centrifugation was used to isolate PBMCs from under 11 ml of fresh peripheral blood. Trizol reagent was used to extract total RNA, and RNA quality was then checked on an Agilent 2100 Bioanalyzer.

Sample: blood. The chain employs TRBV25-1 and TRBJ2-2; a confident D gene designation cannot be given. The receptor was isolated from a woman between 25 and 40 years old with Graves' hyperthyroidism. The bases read TGTGCCAGCAGTGTGAATAGCCGCGAGGTGTTTTTT. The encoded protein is CASSVNSREVFF.